These 28 T cell receptor beta chains share one sample of origin, sequenced in a study of cytomegalovirus exposure and HLA in healthy donors. A multiplex PCR was run with 60 Vbeta primers and 13 Jbeta primers. Clones were read by immunoSEQ multiplex PCR, and TCRdb kept only the in-frame ones, dropping some. The sample lists about 180,000 clones; over 60% were seen once. Sequenced material: PBMCs. Every receptor here comes from a young man in good health and CMV-seronegative.

This clone was recorded a few times. This chain connects TRBV9 to TRBJ1-3; tentatively, D is TRBD1 (5 bases). Germline loops: CDR1 SGDLS, CDR2 YYNGEE. There are 15 residues in the CDR3. The V and J ends lost 3 bases and 2 bases respectively, with 12 bases between them. CDR3 region: CASSDAGGTGNTIYF. CDR3 nucleotides: TGTGCCAGCAGCGATGCGGGGGGGACTGGAAACACCATATATTTT.

V usage is TRBV19 and J usage is TRBJ2-7, with 8 nucleotides matching TRBD1. The J segment lost 2 bases and the V segment lost 4 bases, leaving 4 bases of the junction unmatched. The CDR3 length is 14 residues. Looked up from germline, CDR1 is LNHDA and CDR2 is SQIVND (reference sequence). The CDR3 loop reads CASSRGQGAYEQYF. The DNA for the CDR3 is TGTGCCAGTAGTAGAGGACAGGGAGCCTACGAGCAGTACTTC.

This chain connects TRBV28 to TRBJ1-2; no definite D call. The CDR3 is 13 residues long. V lost 5 bases to trimming and J lost 2 bases, with 9 bases between them. The germline V gene has CDR1 MDHEN and CDR2 SYDVKM. CDR3 protein: CASSPALNYGYTF. CDR3 nucleotide sequence: TGTGCCAGCAGTCCTGCGCTGAACTATGGCTACACCTTC.

This clone appeared once. Written as DNA, the CDR3 is TGTGCCAGCAGTGAATGGCCTAGCGGGAGGGGGGCTGAGCAGTTCTTC. The encoded protein is CASSEWPSGRGAEQFF. V usage is TRBV6-1 and J usage is TRBJ2-1, with TRBD2 identical over 12 bases. CDR3 length: 16 residues. Germline V lookup: CDR1 MNHNS, CDR2 SASEGT. V shed 2 bases, J shed 9 bases, and the junction held 8 bases outside the gene matches.

The chain carries TRBV28 and TRBJ2-7, with TRBD1 matching over 9 bases. Germline trimming cut 6 bases from V and 2 bases from J; bases unmatched to any gene: 11. This CDR3 is built from 16 residues. Germline loops: CDR1 MDHEN, CDR2 SYDVKM. The CDR3 region is CASRRDPGTGPYEQYF. The CDR3 coding sequence is TGTGCCAGCAGGCGAGACCCCGGGACAGGGCCCTACGAGCAGTACTTC.

The chain has TRBV10-1 and TRBJ2-5; 11 bases are shared with TRBD2. Trimming cost V 4 bases and J 4 bases; bases outside gene matches: 2. The CDR3 is 14 amino acids. Germline V gene sequence: CDR1 WNHNN, CDR2 SYGVQD (reference sequence). CDR3 region: CASSAGLAGETQYF. The CDR3 nucleotides read TGCGCCAGCAGTGCCGGACTAGCGGGAGAGACCCAGTACTTC.

V gene TRBV4-1 combines with J gene TRBJ2-7, with D possibly being TRBD2 (5 bases). Trimming took 4 bases from V and 5 from J, leaving 21 bases between them. The CDR3 is 16 amino acids. Germline-derived CDR1 and CDR2 are MGHRA and YSYEKL. The CDR3 bases are TGCGCCAGCAGCCCCAGGCCGGACTTAAAGAGCCACGAGCAGTACTTC. Its protein is CASSPRPDLKSHEQYF.

The chain couples TRBV5-6 to TRBJ1-6, with D possibly matching TRBD1 (6 bases). The V and J ends lost 4 bases and 8 bases respectively, with 13 bases between them. The CDR3 has 14 amino acids. Germline-derived CDR1 and CDR2 are SGHDT and YYEEEE. The CDR3 sequence: CASSLQGAHSPLHF. CDR3 sequence (DNA): TGTGCCAGCAGCCTACAGGGAGCTCATTCACCCCTCCACTTT.

The DNA for the CDR3 is TGTGCCAGCAGTTACTCGGGACAGGGATCCCTCTATGGCTACACCTTC. Its protein is CASSYSGQGSLYGYTF. V gene TRBV6-5 combines with J gene TRBJ1-2; 9 bases fit TRBD1. J lost 4 bases, V lost 0 bases, and 6 bases had no gene match. Looked up from germline, CDR1 is MNHEY and CDR2 is SVGAGI. The CDR3 is 16 residues long.

This clone was seen a handful of times. V and J are TRBV27 and TRBJ2-7; D is undetermined. Looked up from germline, CDR1 is MNHEY and CDR2 is SMNVEV (reference sequence). V shed 11 bases and J shed 7 bases, with 18 bases lying between them. This CDR3 region has 12 residues. For the CDR3, the DNA is TGTGCCTCCCCCCGCCCCTCTCGGGAGCAGTACTTC. This codes for CASPRPSREQYF.

The V and J genes are TRBV5-1 and TRBJ1-1; D possibly corresponds to TRBD1 (5 bases). The CDR3 length is 14 residues. The germline V gene encodes CDR1 SGHRS and CDR2 YFSETQ. Trimming took 0 bases from V and 4 from J, leaving 10 bases between them. The CDR3 region is CASSLVWGVTEAFF. DNA of the CDR3: TGCGCCAGCAGCTTGGTATGGGGGGTCACTGAAGCTTTCTTT.

This clone has just one count. V usage is TRBV29-1 and J usage is TRBJ2-7; 10 bases are shared with TRBD1. The length of the CDR3 is 15 residues. V lost 7 bases to trimming and J lost 2 bases; unmatched junction nucleotides: 11. The germline V gene encodes CDR1 SQVTM and CDR2 ANQGSEA. CDR3 residues: CSAEGWDRGAYEQYF. CDR3 nucleotide sequence: TGCAGCGCGGAGGGGTGGGACAGGGGAGCCTACGAGCAGTACTTC.

The chain joins TRBV2 to TRBJ2-1; 8 nucleotides agree with TRBD2. Per the germline V gene, CDR1 is SNHLY and CDR2 is FYNNEI. This CDR3 contains 16 residues. J lost 6 bases, V lost 3 bases, and 10 bases had no gene match. The DNA of the CDR3 is TGTGCCAGCAGTGATTGGTTCGGGGGGGCCGCCAATGAGCAGTTCTTC. Translated, it gives CASSDWFGGAANEQFF.

The J gene is TRBJ1-4, the V gene TRBV14, with D possibly TRBD1 on 5 matching bases. Germline V lookup: CDR1 SGHDN, CDR2 FVKESK. The CDR3 totals 18 residues. V was shortened by 4 bases and J by 5 bases, with 23 bases between the two germline ends. The CDR3 bases are TGTGCCAGCAGCCTGGGTTACCGGGGGACGTTCCGAAATGAAAAACTGTTTTTT. Its translation: CASSLGYRGTFRNEKLFF. Supplemented by reference TRBV14 and TRBJ1-4, the full variable domain reads EAGVTQFPSHSVIEKGQTVTLRCDPISGHDNLYWYRRVMGKEIKFLLHFVKESKQDESGMPNNRFLAERTGGTYSTLKVQPAELEDSGVYFCASSLGYRGTFRNEKLFFGSGTQLSVL.

This chain links TRBV9 with TRBJ1-1; D gene unclear. V lost 4 bases and J lost 2, with 18 bases in between. This CDR3 has 16 amino acids. CDR1 SGDLS and CDR2 YYNGEE come from the germline V gene. As DNA, the CDR3 is TGTGCCAGCAGCCCTCAAGCACCTACCTTAAACACTGAAGCTTTCTTT. Protein: CASSPQAPTLNTEAFF.

This chain uses TRBV5-1 with TRBJ2-4; 9 nucleotides match TRBD1. V trimming: 4 bases; J trimming: 0 bases; junction bases outside the gene matches: 8. Germline lookup yields CDR1 SGHRS and CDR2 YFSETQ. This CDR3 contains 17 residues. CDR3 sequence reads: CASSPGTGSLAKNIQYF. The CDR3 region has the DNA TGCGCCAGCAGCCCCGGGACAGGGTCTCTAGCCAAAAACATTCAGTACTTC.

The V call is TRBV19, the J call TRBJ1-5, with D unclear. CDR1 is LNHDA, CDR2 SQIVND, per germline (reference sequence). This CDR3 comprises 10 residues. V gave up 8 bases and J gave up 9 bases, with 8 bases separating them. The chain's CDR3 is CASGGGPQHF. DNA for the CDR3: TGTGCCAGTGGCGGAGGGCCCCAGCATTTT.

This clone was observed once. This sequence joins TRBV5-6 and TRBJ1-2; 7 bases line up with TRBD1. The CDR3 is made up of 15 amino acids. In germline, CDR1 is SGHDT, CDR2 YYEEEE. V was clipped by 4 bases and J by 7 bases; unmatched bases: 13. CDR3 coding DNA: TGTGCCAGCAGCCGACAGGGAACGGTTGTCAGTGGCTACACCTTC. It is translated as CASSRQGTVVSGYTF.

The V call is TRBV7-8, the J call TRBJ1-5; 8 bases agree with TRBD1. V shed 5 bases and J 4 bases; nucleotides not matched to a gene: 10. Per the germline V gene, CDR1 is SGHVS and CDR2 is FQNEAQ. CDR3 length: 16 amino acids. CDR3 sequence: CASSQSDRALNQPQHF. CDR3 bases: TGTGCCAGCAGCCAATCGGACAGGGCACTGAATCAGCCCCAGCATTTT.

This clone was counted a single time. V is TRBV28 and J is TRBJ2-5; D ambiguous. CDR1 is MDHEN and CDR2 is SYDVKM in the germline V gene. The CDR3 is 13 amino acids. V lost 10 bases and J 3 bases, leaving 15 bases between the germline ends. CDR3 sequence (DNA): TGTGCCATCGCCCGCCCCCGGGAAGAGACCCAGTACTTC. It specifies CAIARPREETQYF.

This clone was counted a single time. This chain links TRBV11-2 with TRBJ1-4, with 8 bases that match TRBD1. V lost 4 bases and J lost 8; bases outside the gene matches: 6. Germline CDR1 and CDR2: SGHAT and FQNNGV. This CDR3 spans 14 amino acids. CDR3 DNA sequence: TGTGCCAGCAGCTCCGGACAGGGTCGGGAAAAACTGTTTTTT. As protein: CASSSGQGREKLFF.

The rearrangement links TRBV27 to TRBJ2-6; possible D gene TRBD1, 5 bases. Trimming left V 8 bases short and J 4 bases short, with 12 bases between. CDR1 and CDR2 from the germline V gene are MNHEY and SMNVEV (reference sequence). This CDR3 is built from 14 residues. The chain's CDR3 is CASGPRGGANVLTF. The CDR3 nucleotides read TGTGCCAGCGGGCCAAGGGGCGGGGCCAACGTCCTGACTTTC.

J is TRBJ1-1 and V is TRBV10-1, with D possibly TRBD1 on 5 matching bases. Trimming stripped 2 bases from V and 4 bases from J, with 11 bases between. The CDR3 spans 14 residues. CDR1 WNHNN and CDR2 SYGVQD come from the germline V gene (reference sequence). The CDR3 region has the DNA TGCGCCAGCAGTGAGGCCATGGGGGGCACTGAAGCTTTCTTT. Its protein product is CASSEAMGGTEAFF.

V usage is TRBV30 and J usage is TRBJ1-2, with D unresolved. In germline, CDR1 is GTSNPN, CDR2 SVGIG (reference sequence). Trimming cost V 5 bases and J 2 bases, with 9 bases left between them. The CDR3 loop spans 12 amino acids. The CDR3 is CAWPAGNYGYTF. The CDR3 coding sequence is TGTGCCTGGCCGGCGGGGAACTATGGCTACACCTTC.

This sequence joins TRBV27 and TRBJ1-5, with D uncertain. Germline lookup yields CDR1 MNHEY and CDR2 SMNVEV (reference sequence). This CDR3 is 15 amino acids long. The V gene lost 5 bases and the J gene lost 1 base, with 12 bases spanning the gap. CDR3 DNA: TGTGCCAGCAGTCCCTGGCGGGCCAGCAATCAGCCCCAGCATTTT. This gives the protein CASSPWRASNQPQHF.

This clone was counted between two and nine times. The J gene is TRBJ2-1, the V gene TRBV30, with 14 bases lining up with TRBD2. This CDR3 has 13 amino acids. The trim removed 1 base at V and 10 bases at J, leaving 0 bases unmatched. CDR1 and CDR2 (germline): GTSNPN, SVGIG (reference sequence). CDR3 amino acids: CAWSGLAGGEQFF. Written as DNA, the CDR3 is TGTGCCTGGAGTGGACTAGCGGGAGGGGAGCAGTTCTTC.

The DNA for the CDR3 is TGTGCCAGCAGTTACGGGAGCCACTACACCTTC. Translation gives CASSYGSHYTF. This chain links TRBV6-5 with TRBJ1-2; D gene ambiguous. With 2 bases removed from V and 10 bases from J, the gap between germline ends came to 8 bases. CDR3 length: 11 residues. CDR1 is MNHEY, CDR2 SVGAGI, per germline.

This clone was found once. The gene calls are TRBV19 and TRBJ1-5; 7 positions agree with TRBD1. In germline, CDR1 is LNHDA, CDR2 SQIVND (reference sequence). The CDR3 spans 17 residues. The trim removed 6 bases at V and 5 bases at J, leaving 16 bases unmatched. DNA for the CDR3: TGTGCCAGTAGCGCCCTCGGTTTCGGAGGGGGCTATCAGCCCCAGCATTTT. Residues: CASSALGFGGGYQPQHF.